A selection of T cell receptor beta chains follows, all from one sample in a study of cytomegalovirus exposure and HLA in healthy donors. Only in-frame clones appear in the TCRdb table, and some are missing; sequencing was by immunoSEQ multiplex PCR. The table shows 90,000 to 100,000 clones, with more than 70% occurring only once. The sequencing input was PBMCs. The origin of the receptors is a young man in good health and CMV-seronegative. Each CDR3 is given with its conserved first and last residue. D genes are given only for firm matches. Expanded clones are given a class, and other clones once, few, many or no size at all.

>-|-|TRBJ2-7|TRBV4-1
TGCGCCAGCAGCCAAGATCCGGCAGGGACCTACGAGCAGTACTTC
CASSQDPAGTYEQYF
>-|-|TRBJ2-1|TRBV7-9
TGTTCCAGCAGCTCGGTTGGGGGGTACAATGAGCAGTTCTTC
CSSSSVGGYNEQFF
>-|-|TRBJ1-1|TRBV7-9
TGTTCCAGCAGCTTAGTCGGCGGGGTTGTGAACACTGAAGCTTTCTTT
CSSSLVGGVVNTEAFF
>-|once|TRBJ2-3|TRBV5-1
TGCGCCAGCAGCGTGGAGGGGCAGGCCGCAGATACGCAGTATTTT
CASSVEGQAADTQYF
>TRBD2|few|TRBJ2-1|TRBV6-1
TGTGCCAGCAGTGAAGGGGAGGGACCCTACAATGAGCAGTTCTTC
CASSEGEGPYNEQFF
>-|-|TRBJ2-1|TRBV11-2
TGTGCCAGCAGCTTAGATCCAGGGTTCGTCAATGAGCAGTTCTTC
CASSLDPGFVNEQFF
>-|-|TRBJ2-7|TRBV28
TGTGCCAGCAGTTTGGTTCAGGGGTCCTACGAGCAGTACTTC
CASSLVQGSYEQYF
>TRBD1|-|TRBJ2-7|TRBV7-9
TGTGCCAGCAGCTTAGCAGGGGGCGGCTACGAGCAGTACTTC
CASSLAGGGYEQYF
>-|-|TRBJ2-4|TRBV6-1
TGTGCCAGCCATACAGTAGCCAAAAACATTCAGTACTTC
CASHTVAKNIQYF
>TRBD1|-|TRBJ1-1|TRBV30
TGTGCCTGGACCCTAAACAGGGGGAAAGCTTTCTTT
CAWTLNRGKAFF
>-|-|TRBJ1-4|TRBV7-8
TGTGCCAGCAGCTTAGGGGCACGCGTCGAAGAAAAACTGTTTTTT
CASSLGARVEEKLFF
>TRBD1|-|TRBJ2-1|TRBV10-1
TGCGCCAGCAGTGGAAACTCGGGACAGGGGCTTGGGGGTGTCCCCTACGATGAGCAGTTCTTC
CASSGNSGQGLGGVPYDEQFF
>TRBD1|-|TRBJ1-4|TRBV5-1
TGCGCCAGCAGCTGGGCAGGGGGAACTAATGAAAAACTGTTTTTT
CASSWAGGTNEKLFF
>-|few|TRBJ1-2|TRBV27
TGTGCCAGCAGTTCCCGAACGGGTTTCGGCTATGGCTACACCTTC
CASSSRTGFGYGYTF
>TRBD1|-|TRBJ1-3|TRBV7-9
TGTGCCAGCAGCCGTACAGGGGGCATCTCTGGAAACACCATATATTTT
CASSRTGGISGNTIYF
>-|-|TRBJ2-1|TRBV7-9
TGTGCCAGCAGCTGGAGCGGCTATTTCCAGTTCTTC
CASSWSGYFQFF
>TRBD1|once|TRBJ1-6|TRBV5-6
TGTGCCAGCAGCTTTGGACAGGTCCTAAGCTCCTATAATTCACCCCTCCACTTT
CASSFGQVLSSYNSPLHF
>-|-|TRBJ2-7|TRBV19
TGTGCCAGTAGTGTTACCGGGACACGGGTCGAGCAGTACTTC
CASSVTGTRVEQYF
>TRBD2|-|TRBJ2-7|TRBV6-1
TGTGCCAGCAGTGACTTAGCGGGGGGGCCTTACGAGCAGTACTTC
CASSDLAGGPYEQYF
>-|-|TRBJ1-6|TRBV5-6
TGTGCCAGCAGCTTCCAGCGATCTGCCTCCTATTCACCCCTCCACTTT
CASSFQRSASYSPLHF
>TRBD2|-|TRBJ2-3|TRBV2
TGTGCCAGCTCCTGGACTAGAGCGGCAGATACGCAGTATTTT
CASSWTRAADTQYF
>TRBD2|-|TRBJ2-1|TRBV4-2
TGTGCCAGCAGCCAAGATCGGGGCCTAGCGGGGGCCTCCAATGAGCAGTTCTTC
CASSQDRGLAGASNEQFF
>TRBD1|-|TRBJ1-4|TRBV5-4
TGTGCCAGCAGCCAGATGACAGGGGCTAATGAAAAACTGTTTTTT
CASSQMTGANEKLFF
>TRBD1|-|TRBJ1-3|TRBV9
TGTGCCAGCAGACAGGGGACTGGAAACACCATATATTTT
CASRQGTGNTIYF
>-|-|TRBJ1-4|TRBV18
TGTGCCAGCTCACCACCTCTCCCGGGGGAAAAACTGTTTTTT
CASSPPLPGEKLFF
>-|-|TRBJ1-2|TRBV5-1
TGCGCCAGCAGAGGTGATGGAGCTAACTATGGCTACACCTTC
CASRGDGANYGYTF
>-|-|TRBJ2-7|TRBV7-9
TGTGCCAGCACCGCCTCCGCCAGACTCTACGAGCAGTACTTC
CASTASARLYEQYF
>-|-|TRBJ2-1|TRBV30
TGTGCCTGGAGTGGGGGCAGTACAATGAAGCAGTTCTTC
CAWSGGSTMKQFF
>-|-|TRBJ2-4|TRBV27
TGTGCCAGCAACGTGGCGGGCCCTCTAGCCAAAAACATTCAGTACTTC
CASNVAGPLAKNIQYF
>-|once|TRBJ2-1|TRBV5-4
TGTGCCAGCAGCTTGGATGGGCGGACAGCTACGAATGAGCAGTTCTTC
CASSLDGRTATNEQFF
>-|once|TRBJ2-5|TRBV5-1
TGCGCCAGCAGAGGCGGCAGCGAAGAGACCCAGTACTTC
CASRGGSEETQYF
>-|-|TRBJ2-7|TRBV6-1
TGTGCCAGCCCTAAAGCTCAGGGCCCCTACGAGCAGTACTTC
CASPKAQGPYEQYF
>-|-|TRBJ2-2|TRBV7-3
TGTGCCAGCAGCCCAGGGGGGTCGACCGGGGAGCTGTTTTTT
CASSPGGSTGELFF
>-|-|TRBJ2-2|TRBV18
TGTGCCAGCTCACCGCAGGGTAACACCGGGGAGCTGTTTTTT
CASSPQGNTGELFF
>TRBD1|-|TRBJ2-3|TRBV5-1
TGCGCCAGCAGCTTGGCTCGGACAGGGGACACAGATACGCAGTATTTT
CASSLARTGDTDTQYF
>TRBD1|-|TRBJ1-1|TRBV7-3
TGTGCCAGCAGGCGACAGGGTGACACTGAAGCTTTCTTT
CASRRQGDTEAFF
>-|-|TRBJ1-1|TRBV27
TGTGCCAGCAGTTTAAATTGGGGGAGGATGAACACTGAAGCTTTCTTT
CASSLNWGRMNTEAFF
>TRBD1|-|TRBJ1-5|TRBV2
TGTGCCAGCAGTGATCAGGGGGGACTCAATCAGCCCCAGCATTTT
CASSDQGGLNQPQHF
>-|-|TRBJ1-2|TRBV6-1
TGTGCCAGCAGAGCCGGACAGCACAACTATGGCTACACCTTC
CASRAGQHNYGYTF